This TCR beta chain was retrieved from a study of PD-L1 blockade in urothelial cancer. Study summary: Blood analyses occurred 3 weeks (second dose) and 6 weeks post treatment start.

Trimming at V came to 3 bases and at J to 3 bases, leaving 7 bases not matched to a gene. Germline loops: CDR1 SGHVS, CDR2 FQNEAQ. The CDR3 has 16 residues. Repertoires were generated with immunoSEQ multiplex PCR, while TCRdb's copy carries only in-frame clones and drops some. The data hold about 25,000 clones, with 84% observed a single time. This clone occurred once. The chain joins TRBV7-8 to TRBJ2-7; TRBD2 agrees at 11 bases. This clonotype was obtained from a man aged 65 to 85 with urothelial cancer. This specimen was PBMCs, taken around atezolizumab (anti-PD-L1) treatment. The CDR3 DNA sequence: TGTGCCAGCAGCTTTGGGACTAGCGGAGATAGCTACGAGCAGTACTTC. It encodes CASSFGTSGDSYEQYF.